This is a list of T cell receptor beta chains from one sample in a study of CD8+ T cells in alopecia areata. Generated by immunoSEQ multiplex PCR, the TCRdb table keeps only in-frame clones and is missing some. The table has more than 140,000 clones, approximately 90% seen once; the top ten hold about 13%. The sequencing used CD8+ T cells sorted from blood, collected at week 4, from a patient treated with tofacitinib. These receptors were collected from a human donor with alopecia areata. Both conserved end residues are part of each CDR3. Fields, in order: clone size, D gene, V gene, J gene, CDR3 DNA, CDR3 protein. A D gene is named only where the DNA matches it firmly. Rows may omit the clone size; those that give it use once, few, many or a size class.

clone size: .; D gene: .; V gene: TRBV7-3; J gene: TRBJ2-1; CDR3 DNA: TGTGCCAGCAGCGCTCCTTCTGGGCCTACCCCTAACAATGAGCAGTTCTTC; CDR3 protein: CASSAPSGPTPNNEQFF
clone size: .; D gene: .; V gene: TRBV29-1; J gene: TRBJ2-1; CDR3 DNA: TGCAGCGCAGAGGGGGAGCAGTTCTTC; CDR3 protein: CSAEGEQFF
clone size: .; D gene: .; V gene: TRBV9; J gene: TRBJ2-7; CDR3 DNA: TGTGCCAGCAGCGGCCGGGACTCCGTCTACGAGCAGTACTTC; CDR3 protein: CASSGRDSVYEQYF
clone size: .; D gene: TRBD2; V gene: TRBV9; J gene: TRBJ2-4; CDR3 DNA: TGTGCCAGCAGCGTATCAGGCGGGAGTAAAAACATTCAGTACTTC; CDR3 protein: CASSVSGGSKNIQYF
clone size: once; D gene: .; V gene: TRBV30; J gene: TRBJ2-7; CDR3 DNA: TGTGCCTGGAGTGTAAGGGGGTACTACGAGCAGTACTTC; CDR3 protein: CAWSVRGYYEQYF
clone size: .; D gene: .; V gene: TRBV30; J gene: TRBJ2-3; CDR3 DNA: TGTGCCTGGAGGATACAGGGTACGCAGTATTTT; CDR3 protein: CAWRIQGTQYF
clone size: .; D gene: .; V gene: TRBV2; J gene: TRBJ1-5; CDR3 DNA: TGTGCCAGCAGTACAACCAGGACACACCCAGACAATCAGCCCCAGCATTTT; CDR3 protein: CASSTTRTHPDNQPQHF
clone size: once; D gene: .; V gene: TRBV28; J gene: TRBJ1-2; CDR3 DNA: TGTGCCAGCAGTTCGGGACAAGACTATGGCTACACCTTC; CDR3 protein: CASSSGQDYGYTF
clone size: .; D gene: .; V gene: TRBV15; J gene: TRBJ1-1; CDR3 DNA: TGTGCCACCAGCAGTGAGAGGACGGGTGAAGCTTTCTTT; CDR3 protein: CATSSERTGEAFF
clone size: .; D gene: TRBD1; V gene: TRBV29-1; J gene: TRBJ2-1; CDR3 DNA: TGCAGCGTCCGCCCTGGGACAGAAATCACCTACAATGAGCAGTTCTTC; CDR3 protein: CSVRPGTEITYNEQFF
clone size: .; D gene: .; V gene: TRBV7-8; J gene: TRBJ2-3; CDR3 DNA: TGTGCCAGCAGCTTAACCCAGGGCCCAGATACGCAGTATTTT; CDR3 protein: CASSLTQGPDTQYF
clone size: .; D gene: .; V gene: TRBV9; J gene: TRBJ2-1; CDR3 DNA: TGTGCCAGCAGCGGAGCAGTAAACTCTTCCTACAATGAGCAGTTCTTC; CDR3 protein: CASSGAVNSSYNEQFF
clone size: .; D gene: .; V gene: TRBV27; J gene: TRBJ2-5; CDR3 DNA: TGTGCCAGCAGTGTCGTGGACAGCCAAGAGACCCAGTACTTC; CDR3 protein: CASSVVDSQETQYF
clone size: .; D gene: TRBD2; V gene: TRBV14; J gene: TRBJ2-1; CDR3 DNA: TGTGCCAGCAGCCTAGGGCTGGGACTAGGCCTCAATGAGCAGTTCTTC; CDR3 protein: CASSLGLGLGLNEQFF
clone size: .; D gene: TRBD1; V gene: TRBV29-1; J gene: TRBJ2-7; CDR3 DNA: TGCAGCGTTATTACACAGGGGCCCCCCTACGAGCAGTACTTC; CDR3 protein: CSVITQGPPYEQYF
clone size: few; D gene: .; V gene: TRBV19; J gene: TRBJ1-2; CDR3 DNA: TGTGCCACCTTCCCTGGACAGAGCGGCTATGGCTACACCTTC; CDR3 protein: CATFPGQSGYGYTF
clone size: once; D gene: TRBD2; V gene: TRBV27; J gene: TRBJ2-3; CDR3 DNA: TGTGCCAGCAGTTTACTAGCGGGAGGCGGAGATACGCAGTATTTT; CDR3 protein: CASSLLAGGGDTQYF
clone size: .; D gene: .; V gene: TRBV19; J gene: TRBJ2-7; CDR3 DNA: TGTGCCAGTAGTATCGTAGACGGCACCTCCTACGAGCAGTACTTC; CDR3 protein: CASSIVDGTSYEQYF
clone size: .; D gene: .; V gene: TRBV30; J gene: TRBJ2-2; CDR3 DNA: TGTGCCTGGAACCCGGACAGACCCACCGGGGAGCTGTTTTTT; CDR3 protein: CAWNPDRPTGELFF
clone size: once; D gene: .; V gene: TRBV9; J gene: TRBJ2-7; CDR3 DNA: TGTGCCAGCAGCAACCTAGGGGCCCCCTACGAGCAGTACTTC; CDR3 protein: CASSNLGAPYEQYF
clone size: .; D gene: TRBD1; V gene: TRBV29-1; J gene: TRBJ2-2; CDR3 DNA: TGCAGCGTCGGGGACAGACCCACCGGGGAGCTGTTTTTT; CDR3 protein: CSVGDRPTGELFF
clone size: .; D gene: .; V gene: TRBV27; J gene: TRBJ2-7; CDR3 DNA: TGTGCCAGCAGTTTAGGAGGGGGCGAGCAGTACTTC; CDR3 protein: CASSLGGGEQYF
clone size: few; D gene: .; V gene: TRBV29-1; J gene: TRBJ2-6; CDR3 DNA: TGCAGCGTTTTGCCCTGGGACGGTAGCTCTGGGGCCAACGTCCTGACTTTC; CDR3 protein: CSVLPWDGSSGANVLTF
clone size: once; D gene: .; V gene: TRBV29-1; J gene: TRBJ2-3; CDR3 DNA: TGCAGCGTTAAGAGTGTGGAAGATACGCAGTATTTT; CDR3 protein: CSVKSVEDTQYF
clone size: .; D gene: TRBD1; V gene: TRBV30; J gene: TRBJ2-7; CDR3 DNA: TGTGCCTGGATTCCCCACGGGACAGGCGAGCAGTACTTC; CDR3 protein: CAWIPHGTGEQYF
clone size: .; D gene: TRBD1; V gene: TRBV30; J gene: TRBJ2-1; CDR3 DNA: TGTGCCTGGAGTGCTGGACAGGGTTTCTACAATGAGCAGTTCTTC; CDR3 protein: CAWSAGQGFYNEQFF